The 18 T cell receptor beta chains below were found in one sample sequenced in a study of blood T cell repertoires in COVID-19. Assay: immunoSEQ multiplex PCR; the TCRdb copy retains only in-frame clones and omits some. This sample has some 270,000 clones, with approximately 83% found just once. The specimen sequenced was peripheral blood. The receptors stem from a woman aged 65 to 85 with acute or convalescent COVID-19.

In the case of this clone: The sample contains more than one DNA sequence encoding this CDR3. The V call is TRBV12-3 or TRBV12-4, the J call TRBJ1-5; no clear D gene. This CDR3 contains 11 residues. With 4 bases removed from V and 7 bases from J, the gap between germline ends came to 5 bases. The CDR3 region is CASSSGQPQHF. In nucleotides, the CDR3 is TGTGCCAGCAGTTCGGGACAGCCCCAGCATTTT.

This clone was seen just once. The CDR3 sequence is CASTQGGLGPLHF. DNA for the CDR3: TGTGCCAGCACCCAAGGGGGTTTAGGGCCCCTCCACTTT. The genes are TRBV2 and TRBJ1-6; tentative D call: TRBD1 (6 bases). The germline V gene has CDR1 SNHLY and CDR2 FYNNEI. The CDR3 extends over 13 amino acids. V lost 7 bases and J lost 13, with 17 bases in between.

The chain is built from TRBV30 and TRBJ2-2; 7 nucleotides agree with TRBD2. The CDR3 is 15 amino acids. Unmatched junction bases numbered 7, after V lost 2 bases and J lost 4 bases. Germline V lookup: CDR1 GTSNPN, CDR2 SVGIG (reference sequence). CDR3 nucleotides: TGTGCCTGGAGTTTGGGACTATCCTTCACCGGGGAGCTGTTTTTT. It yields the protein CAWSLGLSFTGELFF.

This chain joins TRBV24-1 and TRBJ1-2; no firm D call. Germline V lookup: CDR1 KGHDR, CDR2 SFDVKD. This CDR3 is built from 12 residues. In nucleotides, the CDR3 is TGTGGCGGGCGCCAGCCGTCCTGTGGCTACACCTTC. Translated: CGGRQPSCGYTF.

This sequence joins TRBV6-5 and TRBJ1-2, with D unclear. V lost 7 bases to trimming and J lost 6 bases, with 18 bases between them. The germline V gene encodes CDR1 MNHEY and CDR2 SVGAGI. The CDR3 runs to 14 residues. The DNA of the CDR3 is TGTGCCAGCATCGAAGGAGGGCGATTCAATGGCTACACCTTC. It codes for CASIEGGRFNGYTF.

This chain joins TRBV4-1 and TRBJ1-2; D is perhaps TRBD1 (6 bases). V dropped 5 bases and J dropped 4 bases, with 17 bases sitting between them. The CDR3 totals 15 residues. Germline assignment: CDR1 MGHRA and CDR2 YSYEKL. CDR3 in DNA: TGCGCCAGCAGCTCACGCGGGGGGCTCAGCTATGGCTACACCTTC. Its translation: CASSSRGGLSYGYTF.

The V call is TRBV5-1, the J call TRBJ2-5, with 9 bases fitting TRBD1. Unmatched junction bases numbered 6, after V lost 4 bases and J lost 5 bases. The germline CDR1 and CDR2 sequences are SGHRS and YFSETQ. This CDR3 comprises 14 residues. As DNA, the CDR3 is TGCGCCAGCAGCCACGGGGACAGGGAGGAGACCCAGTACTTC. It encodes CASSHGDREETQYF. The full variable domain, rest sourced from reference TRBV5-1 and TRBJ2-5, is KAGVTQTPRYLIKTRGQQVTLSCSPISGHRSVSWYQQTPGQGLQFLFEYFSETQRNKGNFPGRFSGRQFSNSRSEMNVSTLELGDSALYLCASSHGDREETQYFGPGTRLLVL.

J is TRBJ1-1 and V is TRBV6-5; TRBD1 aligns across 9 bases. CDR3 length: 14 amino acids. Germline values: CDR1 MNHEY, CDR2 SVGAGI. The V segment lost 7 bases and the J segment 4 bases; nucleotides outside the gene matches: 7. The chain's CDR3 is CASKKGQGRTEAFF. The DNA for the CDR3 is TGTGCCAGCAAAAAAGGACAGGGGCGCACTGAAGCTTTCTTT.

With respect to this clone: The identical CDR3 is also encoded by other nucleotide sequences in the sample. The chain uses TRBV3-1 (or the pseudogene TRBV3-2) and TRBJ1-3; D may be TRBD1 (5 bases). Germline V gene lookup returns CDR1 LGHDT and CDR2 YNNKEL (reference sequence). Trimming stripped 3 bases from V and 4 bases from J, with 10 bases between. This CDR3 spans 14 amino acids. In nucleotides, the CDR3 is TGTGCCAGCAGCCAGGCCCCAGGGGGAAACACCATATATTTT. Translation gives CASSQAPGGNTIYF.

The rearrangement uses TRBV3-1 (or the pseudogene TRBV3-2) and TRBJ2-1; 9 nucleotides agree with TRBD2. Trimming cost V 2 bases and J 7 bases; bases outside gene matches: 9. Germline V CDR1 and CDR2: LGHDT, YNNKEL (reference sequence). The CDR3 spans 16 residues. The CDR3 DNA sequence: TGTGCCAGCAGCCAAATAGCGGGGGCCTCGGGGAATGAGCAGTTCTTC. This codes for CASSQIAGASGNEQFF.

The chain has TRBV12-3 or TRBV12-4 and TRBJ1-5; 7 bases map to TRBD1. This CDR3 has 13 amino acids. V dropped 6 bases and J dropped 6; count of bases not matched to a gene: 5. The CDR3 protein is CASSPQGGQPQHF. CDR3 in DNA: TGTGCCAGCAGCCCTCAGGGGGGTCAGCCCCAGCATTTT.

This chain joins TRBV5-8 and TRBJ2-1, with a tentative D call TRBD1 (5 bases). CDR1 and CDR2 from the germline V gene are SGHTS and YDEGEE. This CDR3 has 15 residues. The V gene lost 0 bases and the J gene lost 3 bases, with 10 bases spanning the gap. The CDR3 sequence is CASSLGQSDYNEQFF. CDR3 DNA sequence: TGTGCCAGCAGCTTGGGACAGTCTGACTACAATGAGCAGTTCTTC.

In its sample, this clone was seen a few times. The chain uses TRBV27 and TRBJ1-2; D might be TRBD1 (5 bases). Germline-derived CDR1 and CDR2 are MNHEY and SMNVEV (reference sequence). There are 13 residues in the CDR3. V gave up 5 bases and J gave up 8 bases, with 15 bases separating them. CDR3 nucleotides: TGTGCCAGCAGTCGGGGACTCAGTGGGGGCTACACCTTC. Residues: CASSRGLSGGYTF.

V gene TRBV7-2 combines with J gene TRBJ2-3; TRBD2 matches at 12 bases. The CDR3 extends over 14 amino acids. Trimming took 5 bases from V and 9 from J; bases not matched to a gene: 6. Germline assignment: CDR1 SGHTA and CDR2 FQGNSA. CDR3 DNA: TGTGCCAGCAGCCCCGGGACTAGCGGGCGGACGCAGTATTTT. Amino acids: CASSPGTSGRTQYF. The variable domain in full, with the rest retrieved from reference TRBV7-2 and TRBJ2-3, is GAGVSQSPSNKVTEKGKDVELRCDPISGHTALYWYRQSLGQGLEFLIYFQGNSAPDKSGLPSDRFSAERTGGSVSTLTIQRTQQEDSAVYLCASSPGTSGRTQYFGPGTRLTVL.

This CDR3 reads CASARQGNQPQHF. As DNA, the CDR3 is TGTGCCAGCGCCCGACAGGGCAATCAGCCCCAGCATTTT. V and J are TRBV2 and TRBJ1-5, with D maybe TRBD1 (6 bases). The ends were cut back, 8 bases at V and 2 bases at J, with 10 bases in the middle. This CDR3 comprises 13 residues. The germline CDR1 and CDR2 sequences are SNHLY and FYNNEI.

This chain uses TRBV11-2 with TRBJ2-2; 7 bases are shared with TRBD1. This CDR3 is built from 15 residues. The germline V gene encodes CDR1 SGHAT and CDR2 FQNNGV. With V trimmed by 1 base and J by 4 bases, 3 bases remained unmatched. In DNA form, the CDR3 reads TGTGCCAGCAGCTTAGGACAGGGAGCCACCGGGGAGCTGTTTTTT. Residues: CASSLGQGATGELFF. The complete variable domain, with remaining parts taken from reference TRBV11-2 and TRBJ2-2, reads EAGVAQSPRYKIIEKRQSVAFWCNPISGHATLYWYQQILGQGPKLLIQFQNNGVVDDSQLPKDRFSAERLKGVDSTLKIQPAKLEDSAVYLCASSLGQGATGELFFGEGSRLTVL.

The gene calls are TRBV3-1 (or the pseudogene TRBV3-2) and TRBJ2-2; D perhaps matches TRBD1 (6 bases). Trimming cost V 3 bases and J 5 bases, with 16 bases left between them. This CDR3 spans 16 amino acids. From germline, CDR1 is LGHDT and CDR2 YNNKEL (reference sequence). The chain's CDR3 is CASSHSGTRNTGELFF. The CDR3, as DNA: TGTGCCAGCAGCCATTCCGGGACACGGAATACCGGGGAGCTGTTTTTT.

The CDR3 region has the DNA TGCGCCAGCAGCCAAGGGGACAGGGGGTCCACCGGGGAGCTGTTTTTT. It translates to CASSQGDRGSTGELFF. The chain joins TRBV4-1 to TRBJ2-2; TRBD1 agrees at 11 bases. Trimming cost V 1 base and J 4 bases; bases outside gene matches: 2. Germline values: CDR1 MGHRA, CDR2 YSYEKL. There are 16 residues in the CDR3.